A single sample is the source of the 4 T cell receptor beta chains below, sequenced in a study of shared clonotypes between healthy human individuals. This table comes from immunoSEQ multiplex PCR, and its TCRdb copy is limited to in-frame clones, with some not included. The table has around 1.5 million clones, approximately 98% seen once; the top ten hold 0.4% to 0.45%. The specimen sequenced was naive CD4+ T cells sorted from blood. Subset reported: CD45RA+ positively selected. The source is a man aged 25 to 40 in good health.

This chain links TRBV11-3 with TRBJ2-1; D not resolved. The germline CDR1 and CDR2 sequences are SGHNT and YENEEA. The CDR3 is 12 residues long. Trimming shortened V by 1 base and J by 5 bases, and 3 bases separated the two germline ends. Written as DNA, the CDR3 is TGTGCCAGCAGCTTAGGGAACAATGAGCAGTTCTTC. Protein: CASSLGNNEQFF.

The J gene is TRBJ1-2, the V gene TRBV28; D remains ambiguous. CDR1 is MDHEN and CDR2 is SYDVKM in the germline V gene. V was clipped by 6 bases and J by 0 bases, with 8 bases between them. The CDR3 has 13 amino acids. The CDR3 is CASRPGANYGYTF. The CDR3 DNA is TGTGCCAGCAGACCCGGGGCTAACTATGGCTACACCTTC.

V and J are TRBV20-1 and TRBJ2-5; D gene ambiguous. Per germline, CDR1 DFQATT and CDR2 SNEGSKA (reference sequence). CDR3 length: 11 residues. V shed 5 bases and J shed 5 bases, with 9 bases lying between them. In DNA form, the CDR3 reads TGCAGTGCTTGGACGGTGGAGACCCAGTACTTC. Translated, it gives CSAWTVETQYF.

V usage is TRBV13 and J usage is TRBJ2-3; 12 bases map to TRBD2. Germline lookup yields CDR1 PRHDT and CDR2 FYEKMQ (reference sequence). The CDR3 length is 17 residues. The V segment lost 4 bases and the J segment 4 bases; nucleotides outside the gene matches: 9. The CDR3 protein is CASSSRKTSGSSDTQYF. The CDR3 coding sequence is TGTGCCAGCAGCTCGCGAAAGACTAGCGGGAGTTCAGATACGCAGTATTTT.